These T cell receptor beta chains were read from a single sample in a study of cytomegalovirus exposure and HLA in healthy donors. This table comes from immunoSEQ multiplex PCR, and its TCRdb copy is limited to in-frame clones, with some not included. This sample has around 220,000 clones; roughly 80% occur once, and the top ten carry 0.2% to 0.25%. Sequencing input: PBMCs. The receptors derive from a girl between 2 and 10 years old in good health and CMV-seronegative. CDR3s include the opening cysteine and the closing phenylalanine or tryptophan.

v_call cdr3_aa
TRBV2 CASSPRTGVRDIYF
TRBV19 CASSSTGGWQPQHF
TRBV10-1 CASSETTRAPLHF
TRBV7-6 CASSRGLAGDSGANVLTF
TRBV6-1 CASSSQGAGYGYTF
TRBV19 CASWGEDGYTF
TRBV4-2 CASSPTGYGQPQHF
TRBV2 CASSMLAGGSDTQYF
TRBV6-6 CASTLFQGGPQYF
TRBV5-6 CASSLFGAGNTIYF
TRBV5-4 CASSQNQGRSGNTIYF
TRBV7-3 CASSFYRGNEQFF
TRBV6-6 CASLGQPSGANVLTF
TRBV5-1 CASSLPSGGAGELFF
TRBV5-1 CASSVRGQDAGELFF
TRBV6-5 CASSTLAGVGNEQFF
TRBV4-1 CASSQEAGDLETQYF
TRBV5-1 CASSQTGFDEQYF
TRBV5-4 CASSFATGIYRSYEQYF
TRBV5-1 CASSPGGGQYNEQFF